This T cell receptor beta chain appears in the sequencing data of a study of blood T cell repertoires in COVID-19. The wider study: Some COVID-19 samples were acute and others convalescent; all came from the United States, Italy and Spain. PBMCs, B-cell-depleted T cells, or T cells provided the cDNA or gDNA that made up the material.

Trimming took off 6 bases at V and 3 bases at J, with 21 bases between the two ends. Germline V lookup: CDR1 KGHSH, CDR2 LQKENI. CDR3 length: 16 amino acids. Original processing notes: Amplifying reference gene primers gave estimates of nucleated cell counts. Measured with immunoSEQ multiplex PCR; TCRdb has only the in-frame clones, and not every one. The D gene and trimming were derived from the DNA, and the V and J assignments and clone size from that table. The table shows roughly 440,000 clones, with about 91% occurring only once. The Seattle patients joined while their infection was active and were tracked longitudinally afterward.

Input material: peripheral blood. This rearrangement joins TRBV18 to TRBJ2-7; tentatively, D is TRBD1 (6 bases). The clonotype originates from a woman aged 50 to 60 with COVID-19, enrolled during active disease. The CDR3 reads CASSHMNSGHLYEQYF. The CDR3 nucleotides read TGTGCCAGCTCGCACATGAATTCGGGACACCTCTACGAGCAGTACTTC.